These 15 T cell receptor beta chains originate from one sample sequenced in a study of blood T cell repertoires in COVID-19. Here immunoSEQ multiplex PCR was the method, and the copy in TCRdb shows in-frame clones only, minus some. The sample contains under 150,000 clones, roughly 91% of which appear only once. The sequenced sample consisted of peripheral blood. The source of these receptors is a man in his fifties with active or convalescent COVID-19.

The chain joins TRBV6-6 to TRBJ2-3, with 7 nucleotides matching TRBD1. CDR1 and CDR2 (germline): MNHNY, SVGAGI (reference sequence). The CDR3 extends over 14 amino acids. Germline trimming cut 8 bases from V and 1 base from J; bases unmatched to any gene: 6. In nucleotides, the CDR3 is TGTGCCAGCCACCGACAGGGCCGCACAGATACGCAGTATTTT. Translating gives CASHRQGRTDTQYF.

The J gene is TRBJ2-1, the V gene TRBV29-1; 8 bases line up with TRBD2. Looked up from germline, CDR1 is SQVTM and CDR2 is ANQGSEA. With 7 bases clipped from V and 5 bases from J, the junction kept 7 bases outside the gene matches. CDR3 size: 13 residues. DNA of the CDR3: TGCAGCGCGCGTAGCGGGACCCACAATGAGCAGTTCTTC. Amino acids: CSARSGTHNEQFF.

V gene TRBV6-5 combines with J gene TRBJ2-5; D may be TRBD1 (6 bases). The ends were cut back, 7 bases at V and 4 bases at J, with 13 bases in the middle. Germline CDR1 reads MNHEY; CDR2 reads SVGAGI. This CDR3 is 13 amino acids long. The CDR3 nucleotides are TGTGCCAGCATGGGACATAGAGGAGAGACCCAGTACTTC. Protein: CASMGHRGETQYF.

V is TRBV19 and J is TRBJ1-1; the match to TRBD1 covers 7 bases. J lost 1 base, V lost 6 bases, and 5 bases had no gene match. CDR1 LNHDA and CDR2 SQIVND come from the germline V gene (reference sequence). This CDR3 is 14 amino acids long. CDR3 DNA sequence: TGTGCCAGTAGAGAAGGGGGCAGGAACACTGAAGCTTTCTTT. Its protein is CASREGGRNTEAFF. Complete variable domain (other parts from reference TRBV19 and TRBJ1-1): DGGITQSPKYLFRKEGQNVTLSCEQNLNHDAMYWYRQDPGQGLRLIYYSQIVNDFQKGDIAEGYSVSREKKESFPLTVTSAQKNPTAFYLCASREGGRNTEAFFGQGTRLTVV.

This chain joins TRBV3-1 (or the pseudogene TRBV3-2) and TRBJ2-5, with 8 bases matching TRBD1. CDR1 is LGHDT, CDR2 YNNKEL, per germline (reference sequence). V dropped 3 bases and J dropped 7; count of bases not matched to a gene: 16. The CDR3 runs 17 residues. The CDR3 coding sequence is TGTGCCAGCAGCCACTCATCTTCCGACAGGGGCTGGGGGACCCAGTACTTC. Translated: CASSHSSSDRGWGTQYF.

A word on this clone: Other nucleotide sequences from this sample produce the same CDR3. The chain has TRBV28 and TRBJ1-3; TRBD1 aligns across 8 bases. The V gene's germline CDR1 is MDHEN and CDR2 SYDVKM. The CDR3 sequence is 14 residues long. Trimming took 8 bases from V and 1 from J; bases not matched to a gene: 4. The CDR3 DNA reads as TGTGCCAGCTCAGGGGGCATATCTGGAAACACCATATATTTT. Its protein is CASSGGISGNTIYF.

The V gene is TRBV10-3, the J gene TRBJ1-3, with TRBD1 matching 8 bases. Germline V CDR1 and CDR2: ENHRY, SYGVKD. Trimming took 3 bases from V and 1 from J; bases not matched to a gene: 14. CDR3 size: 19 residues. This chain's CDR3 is CAISDTYIRTGNSGNTIYF. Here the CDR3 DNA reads TGTGCCATCAGTGATACCTACATTCGGACAGGGAATTCTGGAAACACCATATATTTT.

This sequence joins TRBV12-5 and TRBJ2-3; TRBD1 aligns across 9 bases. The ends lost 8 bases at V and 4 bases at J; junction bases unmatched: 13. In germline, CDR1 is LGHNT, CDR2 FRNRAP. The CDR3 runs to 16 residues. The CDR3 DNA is TGTGCTAGTTTGAAGTGGCGGGACAGGGTGCCAGATACGCAGTATTTT. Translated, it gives CASLKWRDRVPDTQYF.

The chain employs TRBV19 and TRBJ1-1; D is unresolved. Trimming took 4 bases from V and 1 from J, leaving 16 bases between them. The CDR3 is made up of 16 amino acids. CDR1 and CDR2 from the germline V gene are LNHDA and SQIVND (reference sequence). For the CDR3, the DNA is TGTGCCAGTAGTAACTCAGGAGGGTTAGAGAACACTGAAGCTTTCTTT. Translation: CASSNSGGLENTEAFF.

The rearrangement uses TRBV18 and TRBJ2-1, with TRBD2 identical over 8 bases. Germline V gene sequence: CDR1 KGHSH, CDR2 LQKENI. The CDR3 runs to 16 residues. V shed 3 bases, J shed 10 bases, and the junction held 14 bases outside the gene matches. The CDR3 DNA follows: TGTGCCAGCTCACCCGCCGGGAGTAGCGGGATACGGGAGCAGTTCTTC. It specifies CASSPAGSSGIREQFF.

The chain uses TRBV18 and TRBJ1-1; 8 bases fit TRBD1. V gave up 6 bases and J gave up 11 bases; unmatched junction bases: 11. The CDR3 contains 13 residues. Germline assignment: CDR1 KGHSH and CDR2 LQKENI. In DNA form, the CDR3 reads TGTGCCAGCTCGTCGGACAGGGCCGGGTGGGCTTTCTTT. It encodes CASSSDRAGWAFF. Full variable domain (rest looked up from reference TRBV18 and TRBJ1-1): NAGVMQNPRHLVRRRGQEARLRCSPMKGHSHVYWYRQLPEEGLKFMVYLQKENIIDESGMPKERFSAEFPKEGPSILRIQQVVRGDSAAYFCASSSDRAGWAFFGQGTRLTVV.

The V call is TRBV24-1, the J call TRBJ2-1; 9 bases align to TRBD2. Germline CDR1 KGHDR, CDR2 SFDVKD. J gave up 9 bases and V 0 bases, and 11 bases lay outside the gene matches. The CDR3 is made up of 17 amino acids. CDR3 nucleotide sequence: TGTGCCACCAGTGATTTGCAGGTCGAGCGGGAGGTGGGTGAGCAGTTCTTC. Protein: CATSDLQVEREVGEQFF.

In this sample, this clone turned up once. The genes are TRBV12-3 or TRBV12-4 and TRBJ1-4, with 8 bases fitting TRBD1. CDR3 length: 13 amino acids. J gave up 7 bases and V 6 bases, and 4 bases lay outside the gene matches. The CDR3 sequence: CASSSGQGEKLFF. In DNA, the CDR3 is TGTGCCAGCAGCTCCGGACAGGGTGAAAAACTGTTTTTT.

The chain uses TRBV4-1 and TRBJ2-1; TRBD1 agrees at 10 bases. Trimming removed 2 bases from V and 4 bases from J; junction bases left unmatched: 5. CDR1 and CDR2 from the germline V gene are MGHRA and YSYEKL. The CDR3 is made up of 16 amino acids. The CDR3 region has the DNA TGCGCCAGCAGCCAATACCGGGACAGGGGATACAATGAGCAGTTCTTC. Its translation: CASSQYRDRGYNEQFF.

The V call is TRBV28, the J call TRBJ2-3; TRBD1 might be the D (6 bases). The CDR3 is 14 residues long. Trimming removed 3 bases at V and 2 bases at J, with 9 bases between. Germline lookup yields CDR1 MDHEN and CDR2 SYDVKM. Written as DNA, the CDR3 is TGTGCCAGCAGTTTTAAGGGGGTCACAGATACGCAGTATTTT. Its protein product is CASSFKGVTDTQYF.